The 9 T cell receptor beta chains below all came from one sample that was sequenced in a study of blood T cells in healthy people across ages. Through a sample-barcoded 5' primer and a J-beta primer mix, a second PCR was run for about 7 to 12 cycles. TCRdb redid the calling of the 5' RACE reads with MiXCR, one entry per CDR3 protein. The table has around 800,000 distinct CDR3 sequences, about 46% seen once. Sequenced material: blood. The source is a man older than 75 in good health.

V gene TRBV7-9 combines with J gene TRBJ1-5; no reliable D call. CDR3 length equals 15 residues. Germline V gene sequence: CDR1 SEHNR, CDR2 FQNEAQ (reference sequence). With 5 bases removed from V and 3 bases from J, the gap between germline ends came to 14 bases. CDR3 amino acids: CASSPKGGNNQPQHF. The CDR3 bases are TGTGCCAGCAGCCCGAAGGGAGGTAACAATCAGCCCCAGCATTTT.

The V gene is TRBV30, the J gene TRBJ2-1; D is unclear. This CDR3 has 14 amino acids. The ends were cut back, 4 bases at V and 5 bases at J, with 15 bases in the middle. Germline V lookup: CDR1 GTSNPN, CDR2 SVGIG (reference sequence). Here the CDR3 DNA reads TGTGCCTGGATTCCCCCCGGGTCTAACAATGAGCAGTTCTTC. Amino acid sequence: CAWIPPGSNNEQFF.

This clonotype was recorded a few times. The chain combines TRBV5-1 with TRBJ2-1, with 8 bases aligning to TRBD1. Germline assignment: CDR1 SGHRS and CDR2 YFSETQ. Trimming at V came to 3 bases and at J to 5 bases, leaving 4 bases not matched to a gene. This CDR3 is 14 amino acids long. CDR3 amino acids: CASSSTGDHNEQFF. The CDR3 bases are TGCGCCAGCAGCTCGACAGGGGACCACAATGAGCAGTTCTTC.

V gene TRBV5-6 combines with J gene TRBJ2-3; D gene uncertain. Germline V gives CDR1 SGHDT, CDR2 YYEEEE. Between the trimmed V and J ends, which lost 1 base and 2 bases, there was a span of 14 bases. The CDR3 contains 16 residues. CDR3 in DNA: TGTGCCAGCAGCTTGTCTCCTGCTGGAAACACAGATACGCAGTATTTT. It yields the protein CASSLSPAGNTDTQYF.

Turning to this clonotype: At one of its ends the junction is not consistent with the germline gene, which may arise from a read error. The chain carries TRBV2 and TRBJ2-1; no definite D call. There are 10 residues in the CDR3. The V gene's germline CDR1 is SNHLY and CDR2 FYNNEI. The CDR3 reads CASRIQERFF. CDR3 coding DNA: TGTGCCAGCAGGATACAAGAGCGGTTCTTC. Using reference TRBV2 and TRBJ2-1 for the parts outside the CDR3, the full variable domain is EPEVTQTPSHQVTQMGQEVILRCVPISNHLYFYWYRQILGQKVEFLVSFYNNEISEKSEIFDDQFSVERPDGSNFTLKIRSTKLEDSAMYFCASRIQERFFGPGTRLTVL.

The V call is TRBV28, the J call TRBJ2-5; the match to TRBD1 covers 9 bases. The CDR3 is made up of 13 amino acids. With V trimmed by 6 bases and J by 4 bases, 3 bases remained unmatched. CDR1 and CDR2 from the germline V gene are MDHEN and SYDVKM. The chain's CDR3 is CASRGQGLETQYF. The DNA of the CDR3 is TGTGCCAGCAGGGGACAGGGATTAGAGACCCAGTACTTC.

This clonotype showed up many times. The rearrangement joins TRBV7-2 to TRBJ2-1; no clear D. Germline CDR1 SGHTA, CDR2 FQGNSA. The ends were cut back, 2 bases at V and 4 bases at J, with 12 bases in the middle. The CDR3 spans 15 residues. The CDR3 sequence is CASSLRAEPYNEQFF. As DNA, the CDR3 is TGTGCCAGCAGCTTAAGGGCGGAACCTTACAATGAGCAGTTCTTC.

The J gene is TRBJ2-7, the V gene TRBV29-1; possible D gene TRBD2, 6 bases. CDR1 is SQVTM, CDR2 ANQGSEA, per germline. The CDR3 totals 12 residues. CDR3 sequence: CSTGEAPYEQYF. In DNA, the CDR3 is TGCAGTACCGGGGAGGCTCCCTACGAGCAGTACTTC.

V gene TRBV15 combines with J gene TRBJ2-7, with TRBD1 matching 7 bases. The V segment lost 0 bases and the J segment 4 bases; nucleotides outside the gene matches: 6. Germline V gene data show CDR1 as LNHNV and CDR2 as YYDKDF (reference sequence). The CDR3 totals 15 residues. DNA for the CDR3: TGTGCCACCAGCAGAGATCGAGGGGGCTCGTACGAGCAGTACTTC. As protein: CATSRDRGGSYEQYF.